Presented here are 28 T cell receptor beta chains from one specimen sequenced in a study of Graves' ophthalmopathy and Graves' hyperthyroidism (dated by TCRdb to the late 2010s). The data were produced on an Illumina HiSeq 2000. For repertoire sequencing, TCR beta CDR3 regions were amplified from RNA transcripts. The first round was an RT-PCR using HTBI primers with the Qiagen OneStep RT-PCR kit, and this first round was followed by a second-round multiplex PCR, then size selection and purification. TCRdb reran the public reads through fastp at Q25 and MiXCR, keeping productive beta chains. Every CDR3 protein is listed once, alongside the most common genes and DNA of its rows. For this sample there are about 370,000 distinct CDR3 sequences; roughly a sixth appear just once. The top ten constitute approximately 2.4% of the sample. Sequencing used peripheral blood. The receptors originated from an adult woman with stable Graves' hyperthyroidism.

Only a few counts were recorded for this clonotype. The CDR3, as DNA: TGTGCCAGCAGGGGGACGTCGTTGGGTGAGACCCAGTACTTC. Encoded protein: CASRGTSLGETQYF. The chain combines TRBV6-4 with TRBJ2-5, with D perhaps TRBD1 or TRBD2 (5 bases each). Trimming stripped 6 bases from V and 5 bases from J, with 16 bases between. The germline V gene encodes CDR1 MRHNA and CDR2 SNTAGT. CDR3 length equals 14 residues.

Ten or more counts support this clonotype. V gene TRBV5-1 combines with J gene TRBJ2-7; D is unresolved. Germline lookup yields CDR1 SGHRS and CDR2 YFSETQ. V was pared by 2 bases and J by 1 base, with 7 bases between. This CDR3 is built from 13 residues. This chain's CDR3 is CASSFPESYEQYF. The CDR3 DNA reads TGCGCCAGCAGCTTTCCGGAGTCCTACGAGCAGTACTTC.

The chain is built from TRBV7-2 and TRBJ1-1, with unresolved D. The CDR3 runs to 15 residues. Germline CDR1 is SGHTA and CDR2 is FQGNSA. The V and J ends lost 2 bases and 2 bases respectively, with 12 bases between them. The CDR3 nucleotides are TGTGCCAGCAGCTTATTCCGGGGTGGTAACACTGAAGCTTTCTTT. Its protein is CASSLFRGGNTEAFF.

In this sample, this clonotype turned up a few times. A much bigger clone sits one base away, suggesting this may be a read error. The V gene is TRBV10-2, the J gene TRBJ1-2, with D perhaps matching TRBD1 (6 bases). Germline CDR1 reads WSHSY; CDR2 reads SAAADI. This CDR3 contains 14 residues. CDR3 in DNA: TGCGCCAGCAGTGCAAGGGGGGAAGAGGATGGCTTCACCTTC. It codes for CASSARGEEDGFTF.

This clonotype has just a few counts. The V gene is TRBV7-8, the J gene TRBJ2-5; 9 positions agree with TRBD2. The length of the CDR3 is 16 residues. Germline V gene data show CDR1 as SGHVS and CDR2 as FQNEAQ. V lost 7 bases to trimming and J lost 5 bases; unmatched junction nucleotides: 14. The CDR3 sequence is CASTARREGLRETQYF. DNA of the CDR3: TGTGCCAGCACCGCCCGGCGGGAGGGCCTCCGGGAGACCCAGTACTTC.

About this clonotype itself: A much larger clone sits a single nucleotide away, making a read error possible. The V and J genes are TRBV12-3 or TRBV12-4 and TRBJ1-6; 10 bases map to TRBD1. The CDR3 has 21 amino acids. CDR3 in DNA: TGTGCCGGCAGTTTTTATTTGGGGACAGGGGCACAAGAATCCGATAATTCACCCCTCCACTTT. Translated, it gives CAGSFYLGTGAQESDNSPLHF.

CDR3 sequence reads: CASSGTGARGEAFF. In DNA form, the CDR3 reads TGTGCCAGCAGCGGGACAGGGGCTAGGGGTGAAGCTTTCTTT. The chain joins TRBV12-3 or TRBV12-4 to TRBJ1-1; 10 bases align to TRBD1. V lost 6 bases, J lost 7 bases, and 8 bases stayed unmatched. This CDR3 spans 14 amino acids.

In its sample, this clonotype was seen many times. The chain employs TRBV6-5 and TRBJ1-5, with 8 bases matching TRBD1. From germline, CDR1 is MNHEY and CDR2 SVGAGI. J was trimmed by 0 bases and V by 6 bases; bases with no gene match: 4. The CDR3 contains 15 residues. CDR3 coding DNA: TGTGCCAGCAGACATCAGGGGGCTAGCAATCAGCCCCAGCATTTT. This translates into CASRHQGASNQPQHF.

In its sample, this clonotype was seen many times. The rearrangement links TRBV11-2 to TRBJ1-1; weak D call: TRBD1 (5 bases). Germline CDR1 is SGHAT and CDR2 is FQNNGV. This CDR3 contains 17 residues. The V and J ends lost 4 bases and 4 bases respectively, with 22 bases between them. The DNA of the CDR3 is TGTGCCAGCAGCTCACCCACCGGGACCCCTTTTAGCACTGAAGCTTTCTTT. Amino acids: CASSSPTGTPFSTEAFF.

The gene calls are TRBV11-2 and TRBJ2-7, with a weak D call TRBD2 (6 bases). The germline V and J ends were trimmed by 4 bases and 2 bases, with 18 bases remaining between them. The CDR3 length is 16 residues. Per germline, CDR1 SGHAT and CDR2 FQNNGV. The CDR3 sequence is CASSSIFIGSAYEQYF. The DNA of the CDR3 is TGTGCCAGCAGCTCAATCTTTATCGGGAGCGCCTACGAGCAGTACTTC.

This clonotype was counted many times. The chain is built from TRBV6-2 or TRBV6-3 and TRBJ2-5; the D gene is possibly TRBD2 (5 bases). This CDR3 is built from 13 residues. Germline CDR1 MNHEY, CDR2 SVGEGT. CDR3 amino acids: CATTGSRQETQYF. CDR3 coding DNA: TGTGCGACAACGGGATCGCGCCAAGAGACCCAGTACTTC.

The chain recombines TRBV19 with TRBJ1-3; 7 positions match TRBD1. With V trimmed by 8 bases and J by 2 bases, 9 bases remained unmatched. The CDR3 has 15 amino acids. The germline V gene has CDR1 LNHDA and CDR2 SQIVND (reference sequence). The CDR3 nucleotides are TGTGCCAGTCAAACGACAGGGTCGACTGGAAACACCATATATTTT. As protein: CASQTTGSTGNTIYF.

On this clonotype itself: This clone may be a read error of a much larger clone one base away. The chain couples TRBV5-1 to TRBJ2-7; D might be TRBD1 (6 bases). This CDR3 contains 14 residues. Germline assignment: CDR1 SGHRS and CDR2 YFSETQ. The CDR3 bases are TGCGTCACCCAGGCAGGGGTCTCCGGAGGCGAGCAGTACTTC. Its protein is CVTQAGVSGGEQYF.

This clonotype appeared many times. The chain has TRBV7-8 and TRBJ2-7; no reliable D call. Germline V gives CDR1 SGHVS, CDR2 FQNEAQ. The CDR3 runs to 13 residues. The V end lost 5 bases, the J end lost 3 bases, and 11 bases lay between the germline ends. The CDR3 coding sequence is TGTGCCAGCAGCCGCTACGACCGCTACGAGCAGTACTTC. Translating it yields CASSRYDRYEQYF. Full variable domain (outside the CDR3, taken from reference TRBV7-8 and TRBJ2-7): GAGVSQSPRYKVAKRGQDVALRCDPISGHVSLFWYQQALGQGPEFLTYFQNEAQLDKSGLPSDRFFAERPEGSVSTLKIQRTQQEDSAVYLCASSRYDRYEQYFGPGTRLTVT.

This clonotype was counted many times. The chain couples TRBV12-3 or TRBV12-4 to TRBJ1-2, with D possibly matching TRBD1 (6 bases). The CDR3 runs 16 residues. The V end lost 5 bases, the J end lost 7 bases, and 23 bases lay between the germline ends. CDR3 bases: TGTGCCAGCAGTCACAACACAGGGCCCCGGTACGGTGGCTACACCTTC. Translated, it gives CASSHNTGPRYGGYTF.

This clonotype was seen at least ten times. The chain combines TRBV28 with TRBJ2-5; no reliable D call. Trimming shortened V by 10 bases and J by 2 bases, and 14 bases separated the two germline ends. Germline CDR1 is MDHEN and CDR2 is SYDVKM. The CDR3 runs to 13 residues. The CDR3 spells CATKAELQETQYF. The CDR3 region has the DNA TGTGCCACCAAGGCAGAACTACAAGAGACCCAGTACTTC.

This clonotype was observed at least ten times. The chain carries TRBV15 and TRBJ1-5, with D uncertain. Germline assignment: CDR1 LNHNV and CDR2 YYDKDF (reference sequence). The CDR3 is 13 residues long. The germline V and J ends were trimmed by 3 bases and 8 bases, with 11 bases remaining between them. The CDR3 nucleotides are TGTGCCACCAGCAGGCAAAAAGGAGAGCCCCAGCATTTT. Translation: CATSRQKGEPQHF.

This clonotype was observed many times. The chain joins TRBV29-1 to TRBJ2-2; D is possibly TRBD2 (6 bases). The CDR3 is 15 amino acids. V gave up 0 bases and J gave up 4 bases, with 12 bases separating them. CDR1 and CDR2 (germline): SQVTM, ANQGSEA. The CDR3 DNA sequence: TGCAGCGTTGAAGAGGCGACTAGGGGCACCGGGGAGCTGTTTTTT. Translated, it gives CSVEEATRGTGELFF.

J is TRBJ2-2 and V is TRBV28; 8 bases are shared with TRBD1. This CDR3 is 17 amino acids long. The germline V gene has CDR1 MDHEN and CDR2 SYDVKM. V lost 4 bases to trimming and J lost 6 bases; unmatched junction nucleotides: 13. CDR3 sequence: CASSSSPGTGLAGELFF. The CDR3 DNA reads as TGTGCCAGCAGTTCTTCCCCCGGGACAGGATTGGCCGGGGAGCTGTTTTTT.

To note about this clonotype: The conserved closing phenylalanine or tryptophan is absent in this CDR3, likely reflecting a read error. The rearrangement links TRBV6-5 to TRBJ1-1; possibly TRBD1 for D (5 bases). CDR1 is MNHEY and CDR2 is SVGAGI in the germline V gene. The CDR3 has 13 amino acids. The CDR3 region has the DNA TGTGCCAGCCGTTACCCGGGGGGAACTGAAGCTTTCGTT. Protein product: CASRYPGGTEAFV.

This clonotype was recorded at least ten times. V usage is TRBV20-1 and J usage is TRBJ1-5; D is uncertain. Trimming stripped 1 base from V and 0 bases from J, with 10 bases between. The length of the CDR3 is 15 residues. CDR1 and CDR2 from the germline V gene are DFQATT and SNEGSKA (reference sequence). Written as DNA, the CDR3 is TGCAGTGCTAGAGTTCGAGGAGTTAGCAATCAGCCCCAGCATTTT. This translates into CSARVRGVSNQPQHF.

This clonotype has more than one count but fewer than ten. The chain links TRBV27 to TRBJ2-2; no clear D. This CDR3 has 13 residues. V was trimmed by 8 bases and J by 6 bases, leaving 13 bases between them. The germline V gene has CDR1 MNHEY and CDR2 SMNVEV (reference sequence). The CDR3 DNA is TGTGCCAGCTGTGCAAGGGCTGCCGGGGAGCTGTTTTTT. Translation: CASCARAAGELFF.

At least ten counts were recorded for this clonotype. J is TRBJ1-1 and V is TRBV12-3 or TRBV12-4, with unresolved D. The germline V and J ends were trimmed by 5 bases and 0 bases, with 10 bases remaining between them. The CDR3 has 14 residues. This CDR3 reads CASSLLGMNTEAFF. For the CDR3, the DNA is TGTGCCAGCAGTCTCCTGGGGATGAACACTGAAGCTTTCTTT.

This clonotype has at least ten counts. CDR3 sequence: CASSLSLLALNTGELFF. The CDR3 nucleotides are TGTGCCAGCAGCTTAAGTCTTCTAGCGCTAAACACCGGGGAGCTGTTTTTT. The J gene is TRBJ2-2, the V gene TRBV11-2, with TRBD2 as a possible D gene (6 bases). The CDR3 sequence is 17 residues long. V lost 2 bases and J lost 2, with 15 bases in between. Germline V CDR1 and CDR2: SGHAT, FQNNGV.

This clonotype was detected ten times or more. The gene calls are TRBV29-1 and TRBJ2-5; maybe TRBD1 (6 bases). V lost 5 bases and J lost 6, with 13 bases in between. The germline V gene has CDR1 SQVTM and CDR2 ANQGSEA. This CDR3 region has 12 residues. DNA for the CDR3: TGCAGCGTTCGCAGGGGAAGGAAGACCCAGTACTTC. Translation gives CSVRRGRKTQYF.

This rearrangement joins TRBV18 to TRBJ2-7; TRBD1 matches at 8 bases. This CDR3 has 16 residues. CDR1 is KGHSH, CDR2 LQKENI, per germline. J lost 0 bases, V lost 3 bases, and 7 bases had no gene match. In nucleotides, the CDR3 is TGTGCCAGCTCACCGGGGACGGGACAGGACTCCTACGAGCAGTACTTC. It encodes CASSPGTGQDSYEQYF.

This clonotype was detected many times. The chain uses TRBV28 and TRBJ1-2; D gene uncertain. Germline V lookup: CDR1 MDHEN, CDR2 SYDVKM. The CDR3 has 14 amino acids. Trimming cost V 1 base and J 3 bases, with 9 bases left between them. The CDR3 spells CASSLLGGDYGYTF. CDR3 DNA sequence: TGTGCCAGCAGTTTATTGGGCGGAGACTATGGCTACACCTTC.

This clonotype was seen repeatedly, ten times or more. In DNA form, the CDR3 reads TGTGCCAGCAGCTACACGGCTGGGGTCTACGAGCAGTACTTC. Encoded protein: CASSYTAGVYEQYF. V and J are TRBV7-2 and TRBJ2-7; no reliable D call. Trimming took off 4 bases at V and 3 bases at J, with 13 bases between the two ends. Germline V CDR1 and CDR2: SGHTA, FQGNSA. This CDR3 is built from 14 residues.